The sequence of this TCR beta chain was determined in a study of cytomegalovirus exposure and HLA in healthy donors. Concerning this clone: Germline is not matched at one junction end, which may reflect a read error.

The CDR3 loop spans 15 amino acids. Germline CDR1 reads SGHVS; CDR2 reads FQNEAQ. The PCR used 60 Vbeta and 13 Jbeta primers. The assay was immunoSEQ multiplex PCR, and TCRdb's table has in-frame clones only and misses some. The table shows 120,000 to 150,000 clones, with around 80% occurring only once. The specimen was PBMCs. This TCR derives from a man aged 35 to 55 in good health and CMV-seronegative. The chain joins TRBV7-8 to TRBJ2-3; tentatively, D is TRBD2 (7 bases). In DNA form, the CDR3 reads TGTGCCAGCATCTTAAGGGGGGGTGGCACAGATACGCAGTATTTT. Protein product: CASILRGGGTDTQYF.